The source of this TCR beta chain is a study of blood T cell repertoires in COVID-19. Sequencing was performed with immunoSEQ multiplex PCR; in TCRdb, only in-frame clones are kept and a portion is missing. This table holds approximately 94,000 clones, 88% found once. This clone was seen only a few times. Germline CDR1 and CDR2: SGHDT and YYEEEE. This CDR3 contains 13 residues. Trimming pared 2 bases from V and 3 bases from J, leaving 8 bases between. Sequencing was performed on peripheral blood. The receptor comes from a human donor in a cohort sampled during active COVID-19. This rearrangement joins TRBV5-6 to TRBJ2-5; D is possibly TRBD1 (5 bases). The CDR3 reads CASSFSGKETQYF. The CDR3 DNA follows: TGTGCCAGCAGCTTTTCAGGGAAAGAGACCCAGTACTTC.